The 17 T cell receptor beta chains below were found in one sample sequenced in a study of T cell changes during pregnancy in multiple sclerosis. TCRdb keeps only in-frame clones here, not all; method: immunoSEQ multiplex PCR. The repertoire includes under 85,000 clones, roughly 94% of them detected once, and 0.58% sits in the top ten. This material consisted of peripheral blood, taken in the third trimester of pregnancy. These TCRs come from a female donor with multiple sclerosis, enrolled in a pregnancy study.

The genes are TRBV5-8 and TRBJ2-5; TRBD2 matches at 7 bases. CDR3 length: 13 residues. From germline, CDR1 is SGHTS and CDR2 YDEGEE. J gave up 6 bases and V 1 base, and 3 bases lay outside the gene matches. CDR3 sequence reads: CASSLTSVQTQYF. The CDR3 region has the DNA TGTGCCAGCAGCTTGACTAGCGTACAGACCCAGTACTTC.

The J gene is TRBJ2-4, the V gene TRBV7-2, with 10 bases identical to TRBD1. The length of the CDR3 is 14 residues. Trimming cost V 3 bases and J 9 bases; bases outside gene matches: 5. The V gene's germline CDR1 is SGHTA and CDR2 FQGNSA. The CDR3 DNA is TGTGCCAGCAGCTTTATGGACAGGGGGGGCATTCAGTACTTC. Amino acid sequence: CASSFMDRGGIQYF.

The rearrangement links TRBV2 to TRBJ2-5; maybe TRBD1 (6 bases). Looked up from germline, CDR1 is SNHLY and CDR2 is FYNNEI. This CDR3 comprises 12 residues. Trimming took 7 bases from V and 7 from J, leaving 13 bases between them. The CDR3 DNA sequence: TGTGCCAGCACACAGGGTATCGGGACCCAGTACTTC. Its protein product is CASTQGIGTQYF.

The rearrangement links TRBV6-1 to TRBJ2-4; D not resolved. Trimming stripped 2 bases from V and 1 base from J, with 15 bases between. Germline V gene sequence: CDR1 MNHNS, CDR2 SASEGT. The CDR3 loop spans 17 amino acids. The CDR3 loop is CASSEFRPRMAKNIQYF. Written as DNA, the CDR3 is TGTGCCAGCAGTGAATTCCGCCCGAGGATGGCCAAAAACATTCAGTACTTC.

The V and J genes are TRBV19 and TRBJ2-7; D uncertain. This CDR3 comprises 12 residues. The ends were cut back, 6 bases at V and 1 base at J, with 7 bases in the middle. Germline CDR1 and CDR2: LNHDA and SQIVND (reference sequence). The CDR3 region is CASSPPSYEQYF. The CDR3 bases are TGTGCCAGTAGCCCCCCATCCTACGAGCAGTACTTC.

The chain links TRBV27 to TRBJ1-4; tentatively, D is TRBD1 (6 bases). V was shortened by 5 bases and J by 0 bases, with 22 bases between the two germline ends. CDR3 size: 19 residues. Germline V gives CDR1 MNHEY, CDR2 SMNVEV (reference sequence). The CDR3 DNA is TGTGCCAGCAGTCCCCGGACAGTTAATAATGTCGCAACTAATGAAAAACTGTTTTTT. Protein product: CASSPRTVNNVATNEKLFF.

The chain uses TRBV18 and TRBJ2-2, with D possibly TRBD1 on 6 matching bases. This CDR3 is built from 15 residues. Germline assignment: CDR1 KGHSH and CDR2 LQKENI. Trimming took off 4 bases at V and 4 bases at J, with 13 bases between the two ends. CDR3 protein: CASSLTGPSTGELFF. The CDR3 DNA sequence: TGTGCCAGCTCACTAACAGGGCCGAGCACCGGGGAGCTGTTTTTT.

The V call is TRBV27, the J call TRBJ1-3; 7 positions agree with TRBD1. This CDR3 has 15 residues. Germline V CDR1 and CDR2: MNHEY, SMNVEV (reference sequence). The V and J ends lost 6 bases and 0 bases, in that order; junction bases with no gene match: 5. In DNA, the CDR3 is TGTGCCAGCAGGAAACAGGGGAACTCTGGAAACACCATATATTTT. Encoded protein: CASRKQGNSGNTIYF.

J is TRBJ1-4 and V is TRBV11-2, with D uncertain. V shed 1 base and J shed 5 bases, with 8 bases lying between them. Germline V gives CDR1 SGHAT, CDR2 FQNNGV. The CDR3 has 14 amino acids. The CDR3 region has the DNA TGTGCCAGCAGCTTAGGGGCCCCCAATGAAAAACTGTTTTTT. Amino acid sequence: CASSLGAPNEKLFF.

This sequence joins TRBV4-3 and TRBJ1-4, with 7 bases identical to TRBD1. The CDR3 spans 17 residues. J gave up 5 bases and V 3 bases, and 12 bases lay outside the gene matches. The V gene's germline CDR1 is LGHNA and CDR2 YSLEER. The CDR3: CASSQNSRQGENEKLFF. The CDR3 region has the DNA TGCGCCAGCAGCCAGAATTCCCGACAGGGAGAAAATGAAAAACTGTTTTTT.

V usage is TRBV7-9 and J usage is TRBJ1-1; D may be TRBD1 (6 bases). The V gene's germline CDR1 is SEHNR and CDR2 FQNEAQ (reference sequence). The V and J ends lost 3 bases and 11 bases respectively, with 16 bases between them. The CDR3 extends over 13 amino acids. Here the CDR3 reads CASSFGVQGWAFF. The CDR3 bases are TGTGCCAGCAGCTTCGGTGTTCAGGGGTGGGCTTTCTTT.

V is TRBV7-9 and J is TRBJ2-7; 9 nucleotides agree with TRBD2. CDR3 size: 15 residues. V dropped 5 bases and J dropped 4; count of bases not matched to a gene: 9. Germline CDR1 SEHNR, CDR2 FQNEAQ (reference sequence). The DNA of the CDR3 is TGTGCCAGCAGCCAAAGCGGTAGCGGGGGTTACGAGCAGTACTTC. It translates to CASSQSGSGGYEQYF.

The V gene is TRBV7-2, the J gene TRBJ1-5; TRBD1 matches at 7 bases. Per germline, CDR1 SGHTA and CDR2 FQGNSA. V trimming: 5 bases; J trimming: 7 bases; junction bases outside the gene matches: 17. The CDR3 is 17 amino acids. CDR3 sequence reads: CASSALTGEWARQPQHF. For the CDR3, the DNA is TGTGCCAGCAGCGCACTTACAGGGGAATGGGCTAGGCAGCCCCAGCATTTT.

J is TRBJ1-5 and V is TRBV7-2, with a tentative D call TRBD1 (5 bases). Trimming took 1 base from V and 9 from J, leaving 16 bases between them. The germline V gene has CDR1 SGHTA and CDR2 FQGNSA. The CDR3 consists of 15 residues. CDR3 sequence reads: CASSLGTIGLSPQHF. DNA for the CDR3: TGTGCCAGCAGCTTAGGGACAATAGGCCTTTCGCCCCAGCATTTT.

The gene calls are TRBV7-9 and TRBJ1-2; possible D gene TRBD1, 6 bases. CDR1 SEHNR and CDR2 FQNEAQ come from the germline V gene (reference sequence). This CDR3 has 12 amino acids. V dropped 6 bases and J dropped 4 bases, with 9 bases sitting between them. The CDR3 region is CASRQGPYGYTF. CDR3 nucleotides: TGTGCCAGCAGGCAGGGGCCCTATGGCTACACCTTC.

The CDR3 loop is CASSHGGSDGYTF. The CDR3 DNA sequence: TGTGCCAGCAGCCACGGGGGTTCGGATGGCTACACCTTC. J is TRBJ1-2 and V is TRBV4-2, with D maybe TRBD1 (5 bases). From germline, CDR1 is LGHNA and CDR2 YNFKEQ. Trimming cost V 3 bases and J 6 bases, with 11 bases left between them. The CDR3 sequence is 13 residues long.

J is TRBJ1-1 and V is TRBV5-4; D uncertain. The CDR3 contains 16 residues. The germline CDR1 and CDR2 sequences are SGHNT and YYREEE (reference sequence). V lost 4 bases and J lost 0, with 16 bases in between. The CDR3 region is CASSGPRGGLNTEAFF. CDR3 in DNA: TGTGCCAGCAGCGGACCCCGGGGAGGGCTGAACACTGAAGCTTTCTTT.